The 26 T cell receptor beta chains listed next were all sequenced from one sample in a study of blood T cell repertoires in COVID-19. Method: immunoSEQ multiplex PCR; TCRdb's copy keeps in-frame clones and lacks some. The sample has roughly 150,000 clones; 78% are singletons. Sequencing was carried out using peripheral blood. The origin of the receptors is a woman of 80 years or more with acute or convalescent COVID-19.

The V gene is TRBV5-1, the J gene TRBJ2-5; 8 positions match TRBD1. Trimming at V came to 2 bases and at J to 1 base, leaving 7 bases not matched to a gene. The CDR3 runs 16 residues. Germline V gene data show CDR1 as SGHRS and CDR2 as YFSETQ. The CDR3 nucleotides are TGCGCCAGCAGCTTCGCTTTCGGGACAGGCCAAGAGACCCAGTACTTC. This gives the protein CASSFAFGTGQETQYF.

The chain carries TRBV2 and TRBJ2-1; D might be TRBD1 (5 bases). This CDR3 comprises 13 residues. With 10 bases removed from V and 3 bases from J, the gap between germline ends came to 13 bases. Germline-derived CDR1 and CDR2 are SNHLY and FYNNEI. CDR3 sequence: CATQGFDYNEQFF. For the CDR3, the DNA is TGTGCCACCCAGGGTTTTGACTACAATGAGCAGTTCTTC. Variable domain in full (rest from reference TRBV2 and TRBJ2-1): EPEVTQTPSHQVTQMGQEVILRCVPISNHLYFYWYRQILGQKVEFLVSFYNNEISEKSEIFDDQFSVERPDGSNFTLKIRSTKLEDSAMYFCATQGFDYNEQFFGPGTRLTVL.

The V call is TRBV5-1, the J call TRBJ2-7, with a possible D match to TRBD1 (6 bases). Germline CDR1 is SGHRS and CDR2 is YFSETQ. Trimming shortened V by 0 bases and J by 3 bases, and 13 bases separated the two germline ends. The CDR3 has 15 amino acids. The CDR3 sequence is CASSLGSTGLYEQYF. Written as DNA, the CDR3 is TGCGCCAGCAGCTTGGGGTCGACAGGACTCTACGAGCAGTACTTC.

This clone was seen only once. Written as DNA, the CDR3 is TGTGCCAGCAGTTACAGGGGCGCAGGAGATGAAAAACTGTTTTTT. It is translated as CASSYRGAGDEKLFF. The genes are TRBV6-5 and TRBJ1-4; perhaps TRBD1 as D (5 bases). Germline CDR1 is MNHEY and CDR2 is SVGAGI. The CDR3 extends over 15 amino acids. Trimming cost V 2 bases and J 6 bases, with 13 bases left between them.

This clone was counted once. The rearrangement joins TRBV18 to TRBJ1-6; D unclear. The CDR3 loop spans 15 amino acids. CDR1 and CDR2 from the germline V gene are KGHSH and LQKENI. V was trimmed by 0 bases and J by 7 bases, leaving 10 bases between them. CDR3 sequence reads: CASSPPNSPNSPLHF. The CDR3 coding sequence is TGTGCCAGCTCACCACCAAACAGCCCAAATTCACCCCTCCACTTT.

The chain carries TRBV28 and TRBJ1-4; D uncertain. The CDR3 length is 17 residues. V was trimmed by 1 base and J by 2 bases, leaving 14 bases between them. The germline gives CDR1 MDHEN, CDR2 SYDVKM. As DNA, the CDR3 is TGTGCCAGCAGTTTATTCGGTCGGGGTTATACTAATGAAAAACTGTTTTTT. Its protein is CASSLFGRGYTNEKLFF.

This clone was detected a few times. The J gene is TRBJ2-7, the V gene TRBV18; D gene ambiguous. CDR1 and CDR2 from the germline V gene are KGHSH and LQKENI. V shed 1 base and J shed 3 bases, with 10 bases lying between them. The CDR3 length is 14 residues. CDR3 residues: CASSPRAGNYEQYF. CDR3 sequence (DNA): TGTGCCAGCTCACCACGGGCAGGAAACTACGAGCAGTACTTC. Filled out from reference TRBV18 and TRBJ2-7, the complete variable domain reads NAGVMQNPRHLVRRRGQEARLRCSPMKGHSHVYWYRQLPEEGLKFMVYLQKENIIDESGMPKERFSAEFPKEGPSILRIQQVVRGDSAAYFCASSPRAGNYEQYFGPGTRLTVT.

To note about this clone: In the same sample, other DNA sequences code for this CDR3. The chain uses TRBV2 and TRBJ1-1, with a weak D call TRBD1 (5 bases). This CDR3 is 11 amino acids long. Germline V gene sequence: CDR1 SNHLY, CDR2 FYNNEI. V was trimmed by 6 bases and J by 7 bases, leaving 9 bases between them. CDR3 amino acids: CASSTTGEAFF. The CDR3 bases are TGTGCCAGCAGCACTACAGGTGAAGCTTTCTTT. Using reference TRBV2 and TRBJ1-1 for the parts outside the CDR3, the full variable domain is EPEVTQTPSHQVTQMGQEVILRCVPISNHLYFYWYRQILGQKVEFLVSFYNNEISEKSEIFDDQFSVERPDGSNFTLKIRSTKLEDSAMYFCASSTTGEAFFGQGTRLTVV.

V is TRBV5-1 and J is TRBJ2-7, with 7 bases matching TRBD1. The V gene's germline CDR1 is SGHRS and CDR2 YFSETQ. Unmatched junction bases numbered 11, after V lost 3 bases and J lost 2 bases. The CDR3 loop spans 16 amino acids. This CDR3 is CASSSNWKGAAYEQYF. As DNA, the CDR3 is TGCGCCAGCAGCTCGAATTGGAAGGGGGCGGCCTACGAGCAGTACTTC. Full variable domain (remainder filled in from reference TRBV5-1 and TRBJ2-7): KAGVTQTPRYLIKTRGQQVTLSCSPISGHRSVSWYQQTPGQGLQFLFEYFSETQRNKGNFPGRFSGRQFSNSRSEMNVSTLELGDSALYLCASSSNWKGAAYEQYFGPGTRLTVT.

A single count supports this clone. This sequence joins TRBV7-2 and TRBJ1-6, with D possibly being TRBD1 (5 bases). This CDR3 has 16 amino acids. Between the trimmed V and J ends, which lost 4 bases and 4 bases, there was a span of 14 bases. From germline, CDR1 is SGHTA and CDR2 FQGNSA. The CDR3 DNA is TGTGCCAGCAGCTCTCCAGGGAGGGGTTATAATTCACCCCTCCACTTT. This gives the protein CASSSPGRGYNSPLHF.

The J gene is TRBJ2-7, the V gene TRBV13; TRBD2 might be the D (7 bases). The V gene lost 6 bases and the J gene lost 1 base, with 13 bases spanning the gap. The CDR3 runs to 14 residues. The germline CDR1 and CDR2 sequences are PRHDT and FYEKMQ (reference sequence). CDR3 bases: TGTGCCAGCAGAGGGGGAGGGGTTTCCTACGAGCAGTACTTC. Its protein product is CASRGGGVSYEQYF.

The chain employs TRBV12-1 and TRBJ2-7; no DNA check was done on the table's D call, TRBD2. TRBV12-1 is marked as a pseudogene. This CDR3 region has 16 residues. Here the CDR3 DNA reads TGTGCCAGCCGCAGGGATCACGGGACTTCTGGAGACGAGCAGTACTTC. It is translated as CASRRDHGTSGDEQYF.

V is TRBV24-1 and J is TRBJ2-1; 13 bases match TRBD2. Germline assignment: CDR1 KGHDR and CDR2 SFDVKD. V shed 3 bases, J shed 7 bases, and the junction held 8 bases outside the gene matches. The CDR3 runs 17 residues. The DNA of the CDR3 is TGTGCCACCAGTGATGCGGAGACTAGCGGGAGGAGGAATGAGCAGTTCTTC. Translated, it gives CATSDAETSGRRNEQFF.

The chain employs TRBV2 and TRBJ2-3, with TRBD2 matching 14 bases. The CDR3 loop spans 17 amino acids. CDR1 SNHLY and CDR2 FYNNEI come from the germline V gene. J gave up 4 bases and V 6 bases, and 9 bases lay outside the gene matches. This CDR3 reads CASRVGLAGGRADTQYF. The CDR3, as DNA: TGTGCCAGCAGGGTCGGACTAGCGGGGGGTAGAGCAGATACGCAGTATTTT. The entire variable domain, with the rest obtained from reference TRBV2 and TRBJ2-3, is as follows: EPEVTQTPSHQVTQMGQEVILRCVPISNHLYFYWYRQILGQKVEFLVSFYNNEISEKSEIFDDQFSVERPDGSNFTLKIRSTKLEDSAMYFCASRVGLAGGRADTQYFGPGTRLTVL.

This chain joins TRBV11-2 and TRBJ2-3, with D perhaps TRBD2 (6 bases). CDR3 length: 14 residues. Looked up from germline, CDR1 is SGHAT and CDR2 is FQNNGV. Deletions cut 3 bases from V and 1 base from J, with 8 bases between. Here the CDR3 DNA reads TGTGCCAGCAGCTTCGGGAGCGGCACAGATACGCAGTATTTT. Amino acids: CASSFGSGTDTQYF.

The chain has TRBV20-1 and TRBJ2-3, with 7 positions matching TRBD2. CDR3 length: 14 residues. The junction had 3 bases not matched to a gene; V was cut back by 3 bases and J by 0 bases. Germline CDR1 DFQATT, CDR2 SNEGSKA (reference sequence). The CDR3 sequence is CSASGGESTDTQYF. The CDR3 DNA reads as TGCAGTGCTAGTGGGGGGGAAAGCACAGATACGCAGTATTTT.

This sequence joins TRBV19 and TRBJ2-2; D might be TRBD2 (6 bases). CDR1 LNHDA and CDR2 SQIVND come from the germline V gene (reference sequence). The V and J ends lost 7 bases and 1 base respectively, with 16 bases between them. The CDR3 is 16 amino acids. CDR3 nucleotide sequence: TGTGCCAGTAAGCGGTATAGCGGAGTGAACACCGGGGAGCTGTTTTTT. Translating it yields CASKRYSGVNTGELFF.

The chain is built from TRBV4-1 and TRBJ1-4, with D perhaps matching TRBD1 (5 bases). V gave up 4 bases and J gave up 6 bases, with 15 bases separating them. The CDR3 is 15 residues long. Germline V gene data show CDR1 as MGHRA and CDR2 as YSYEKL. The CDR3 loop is CASSPAARGDEKLFF. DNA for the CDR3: TGCGCCAGCAGCCCAGCCGCACGGGGGGATGAAAAACTGTTTTTT.

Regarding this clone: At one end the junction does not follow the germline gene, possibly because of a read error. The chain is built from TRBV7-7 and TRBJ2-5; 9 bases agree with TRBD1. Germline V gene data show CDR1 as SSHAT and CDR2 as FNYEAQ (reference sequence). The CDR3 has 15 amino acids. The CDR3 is CASSFLGQGSETQYF. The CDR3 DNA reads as TGTGCTAGCAGCTTTTTGGGACAGGGTTCAGAGACCCAGTACTTC.

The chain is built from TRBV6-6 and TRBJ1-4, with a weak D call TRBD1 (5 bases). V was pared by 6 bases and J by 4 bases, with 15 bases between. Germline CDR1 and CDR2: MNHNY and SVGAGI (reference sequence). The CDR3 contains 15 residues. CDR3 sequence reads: CASRGGVVDNEKLFF. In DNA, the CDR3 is TGTGCCAGCAGGGGGGGAGTGGTAGATAATGAAAAACTGTTTTTT.

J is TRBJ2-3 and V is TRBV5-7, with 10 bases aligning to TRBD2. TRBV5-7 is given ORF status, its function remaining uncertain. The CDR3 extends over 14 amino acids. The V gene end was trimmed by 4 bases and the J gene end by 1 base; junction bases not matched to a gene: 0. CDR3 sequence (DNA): TGTGCCAGCAGCGGACTAGCGGGCACAGATACGCAGTATTTT. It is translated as CASSGLAGTDTQYF.

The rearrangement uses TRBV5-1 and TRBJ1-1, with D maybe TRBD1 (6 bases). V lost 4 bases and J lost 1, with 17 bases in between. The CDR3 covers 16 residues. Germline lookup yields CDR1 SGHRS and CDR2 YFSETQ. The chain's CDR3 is CASSRGFGGQNTEAFF. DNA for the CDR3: TGCGCCAGCAGCCGGGGCTTTGGGGGACAGAACACTGAAGCTTTCTTT.

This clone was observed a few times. CDR3 sequence (DNA): TGCGCCAGCAGCTCGACTAGCCCGAGCACAGATACGCAGTATTTT. The encoded protein is CASSSTSPSTDTQYF. The chain uses TRBV5-1 and TRBJ2-3; 7 positions match TRBD2. The germline V gene encodes CDR1 SGHRS and CDR2 YFSETQ. The CDR3 is 15 amino acids. V was clipped by 3 bases and J by 0 bases; unmatched bases: 4.

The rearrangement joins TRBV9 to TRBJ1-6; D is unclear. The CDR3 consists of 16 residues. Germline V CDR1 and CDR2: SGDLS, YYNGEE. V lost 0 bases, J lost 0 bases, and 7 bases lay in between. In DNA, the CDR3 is TGTGCCAGCAGCGTAGACGCCAGCTCCTATAATTCACCCCTCCACTTT. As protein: CASSVDASSYNSPLHF.

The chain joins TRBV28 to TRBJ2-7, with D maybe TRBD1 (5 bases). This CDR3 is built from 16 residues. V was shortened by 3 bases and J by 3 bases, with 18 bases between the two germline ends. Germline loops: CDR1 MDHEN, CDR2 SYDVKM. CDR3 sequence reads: CASSFRARVAFYEQYF. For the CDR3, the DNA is TGTGCCAGCAGTTTCAGGGCCAGGGTAGCTTTCTACGAGCAGTACTTC.

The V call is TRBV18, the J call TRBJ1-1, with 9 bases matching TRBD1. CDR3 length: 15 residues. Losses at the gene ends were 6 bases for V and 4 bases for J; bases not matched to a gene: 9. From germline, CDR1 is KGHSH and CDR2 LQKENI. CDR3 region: CASSFDRGATTEAFF. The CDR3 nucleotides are TGTGCCAGCTCCTTCGACAGGGGGGCGACCACTGAAGCTTTCTTT. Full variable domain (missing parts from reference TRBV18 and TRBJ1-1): NAGVMQNPRHLVRRRGQEARLRCSPMKGHSHVYWYRQLPEEGLKFMVYLQKENIIDESGMPKERFSAEFPKEGPSILRIQQVVRGDSAAYFCASSFDRGATTEAFFGQGTRLTVV.